This T cell receptor (beta chain) was identified during a study of OX40 agonist ivuxolimab in advanced cancers. The wider study: Across the patients, intravenous ivuxolimab was delivered every 2 weeks at 0.01 to 10 mg/kg. Hepatocellular carcinoma, melanoma, renal cell or head and neck cancer affected the dose-escalation patients. Whole-study findings and limits: Among the nonresponders, some also had low normalized T-cell clonal expansion.

The data were produced by immunoSEQ multiplex PCR, yet TCRdb's version contains in-frame clones alone and is incomplete. The data show 30,000 to 40,000 clones, less than 80% seen once. With respect to this clone: What it recognizes is unknown.

Autoimmune disease history or systemic immunosuppression led to patient exclusion. The TCR sequence derives from an adult with an advanced solid tumor such as melanoma, head and neck, liver or kidney cancer. This material consisted of CD4+ or CD8+ T cells sorted from blood, taken in a trial of the OX40 agonist ivuxolimab.

The DNA for the CDR3 is TGTGCCAGCAGTTCGGGCAGGGGTAACTACAATGAGCAGTTCTTC. It yields the protein CASSSGRGNYNEQFF. This rearrangement joins TRBV6-5 to TRBJ2-1; possible D gene TRBD1, 6 bases. V was clipped by 4 bases and J by 3 bases, with 13 bases between them. The CDR3 has 15 amino acids. From germline, CDR1 is MNHEY and CDR2 SVGAGI.